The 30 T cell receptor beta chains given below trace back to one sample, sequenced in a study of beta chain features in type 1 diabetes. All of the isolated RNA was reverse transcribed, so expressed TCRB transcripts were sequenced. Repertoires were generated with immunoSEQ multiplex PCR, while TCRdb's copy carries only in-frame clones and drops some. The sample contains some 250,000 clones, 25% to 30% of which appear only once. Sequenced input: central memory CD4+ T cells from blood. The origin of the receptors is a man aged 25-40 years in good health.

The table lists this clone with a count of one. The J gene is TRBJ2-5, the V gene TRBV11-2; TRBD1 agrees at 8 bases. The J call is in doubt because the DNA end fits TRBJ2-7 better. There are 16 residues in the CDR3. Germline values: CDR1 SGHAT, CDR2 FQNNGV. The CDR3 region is CASSLGSGTGFYEQYF. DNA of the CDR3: TGTGCCAGCAGCTTAGGGTCCGGGACAGGCTTCTACGAGCAGTACTTC.

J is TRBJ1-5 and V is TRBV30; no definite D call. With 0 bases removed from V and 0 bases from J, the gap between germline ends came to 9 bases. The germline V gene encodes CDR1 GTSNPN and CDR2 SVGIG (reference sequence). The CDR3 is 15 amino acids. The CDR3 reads CAWSVRGSSNQPQHF. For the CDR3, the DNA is TGTGCCTGGAGTGTGAGAGGGAGTAGCAATCAGCCCCAGCATTTT.

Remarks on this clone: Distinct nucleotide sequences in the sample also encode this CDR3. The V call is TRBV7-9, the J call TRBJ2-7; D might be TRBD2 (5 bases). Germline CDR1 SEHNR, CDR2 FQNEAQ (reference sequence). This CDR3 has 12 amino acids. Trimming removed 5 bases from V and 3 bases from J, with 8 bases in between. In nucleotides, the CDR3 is TGTGCCAGCAGCCGCGACTACTACGAGCAGTACTTC. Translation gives CASSRDYYEQYF.

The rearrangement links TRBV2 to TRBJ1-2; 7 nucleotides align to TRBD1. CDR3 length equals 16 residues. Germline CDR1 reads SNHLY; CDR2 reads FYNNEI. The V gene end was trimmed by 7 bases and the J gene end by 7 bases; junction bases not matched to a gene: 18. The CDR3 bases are TGTGCCAGCACCGAAGAGGGCTACAGGGGAGTTTTTGGCTACACCTTC. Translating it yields CASTEEGYRGVFGYTF.

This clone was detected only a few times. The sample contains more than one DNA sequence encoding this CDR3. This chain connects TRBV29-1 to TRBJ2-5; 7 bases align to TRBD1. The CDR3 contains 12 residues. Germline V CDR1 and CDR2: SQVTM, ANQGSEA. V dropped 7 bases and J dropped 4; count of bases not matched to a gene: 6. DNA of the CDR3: TGCAGCGGAGGGGGCGCGGGAGAGACCCAGTACTTC. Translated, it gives CSGGGAGETQYF.

The CDR3 here is CASSSRDRGLNEQFF. The DNA for the CDR3 is TGTGCCAGCAGCTCCCGGGACAGGGGGTTGAATGAGCAGTTCTTC. The chain carries TRBV7-2 and TRBJ2-1, with 11 nucleotides matching TRBD1. Trimming cost V 4 bases and J 7 bases; bases outside gene matches: 6. This CDR3 has 15 residues. Germline V gene sequence: CDR1 SGHTA, CDR2 FQGNSA. The variable domain in full, with the rest retrieved from reference TRBV7-2 and TRBJ2-1, is GAGVSQSPSNKVTEKGKDVELRCDPISGHTALYWYRQSLGQGLEFLIYFQGNSAPDKSGLPSDRFSAERTGGSVSTLTIQRTQQEDSAVYLCASSSRDRGLNEQFFGPGTRLTVL.

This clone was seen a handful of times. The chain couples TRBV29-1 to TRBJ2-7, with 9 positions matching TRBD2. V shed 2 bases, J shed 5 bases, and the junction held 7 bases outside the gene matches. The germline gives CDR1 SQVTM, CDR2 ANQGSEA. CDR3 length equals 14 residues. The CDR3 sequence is CSVEPSGGLNEQYF. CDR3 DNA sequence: TGCAGCGTTGAACCCAGCGGGGGGCTGAACGAGCAGTACTTC.

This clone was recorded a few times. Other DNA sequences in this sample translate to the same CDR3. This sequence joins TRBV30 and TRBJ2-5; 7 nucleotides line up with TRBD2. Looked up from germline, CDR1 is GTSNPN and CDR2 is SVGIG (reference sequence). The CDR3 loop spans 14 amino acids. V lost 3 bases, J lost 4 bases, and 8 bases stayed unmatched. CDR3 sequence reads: CAWSALGGGETQYF. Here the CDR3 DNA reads TGTGCCTGGAGCGCACTTGGGGGGGGAGAGACCCAGTACTTC.

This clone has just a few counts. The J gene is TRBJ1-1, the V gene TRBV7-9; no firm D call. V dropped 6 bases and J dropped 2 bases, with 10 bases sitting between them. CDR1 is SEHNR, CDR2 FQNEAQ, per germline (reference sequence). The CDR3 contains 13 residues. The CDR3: CASSGGGNTEAFF. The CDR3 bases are TGTGCCAGCAGTGGTGGTGGAAACACTGAAGCTTTCTTT.

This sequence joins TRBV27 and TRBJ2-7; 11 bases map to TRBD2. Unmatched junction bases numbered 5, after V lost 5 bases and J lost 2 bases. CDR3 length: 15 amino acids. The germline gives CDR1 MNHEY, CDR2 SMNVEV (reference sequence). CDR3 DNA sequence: TGTGCCAGCAGTCCTCTAGCGGGAGGCCCCTACGAGCAGTACTTC. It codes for CASSPLAGGPYEQYF.

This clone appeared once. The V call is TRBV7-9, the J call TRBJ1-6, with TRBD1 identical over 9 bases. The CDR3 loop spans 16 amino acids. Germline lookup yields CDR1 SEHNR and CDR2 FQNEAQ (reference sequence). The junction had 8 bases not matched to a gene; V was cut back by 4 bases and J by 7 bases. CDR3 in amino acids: CASSWYRDRDNSPLHF. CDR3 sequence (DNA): TGTGCCAGCAGCTGGTACCGGGACAGGGACAATTCACCCCTCCACTTT.

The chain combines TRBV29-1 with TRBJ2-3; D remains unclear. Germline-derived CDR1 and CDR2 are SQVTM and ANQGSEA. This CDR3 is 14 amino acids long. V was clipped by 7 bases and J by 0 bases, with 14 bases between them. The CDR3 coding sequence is TGCAGCGCCGAGGTCGACTTAAGCACAGATACGCAGTATTTT. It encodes CSAEVDLSTDTQYF.

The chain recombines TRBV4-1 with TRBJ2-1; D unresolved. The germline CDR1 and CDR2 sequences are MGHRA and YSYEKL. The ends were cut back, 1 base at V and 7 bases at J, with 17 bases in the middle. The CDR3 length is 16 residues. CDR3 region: CASSQGAAVRVNEQFF. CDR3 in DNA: TGCGCCAGCAGCCAAGGGGCGGCAGTTAGGGTGAATGAGCAGTTCTTC.

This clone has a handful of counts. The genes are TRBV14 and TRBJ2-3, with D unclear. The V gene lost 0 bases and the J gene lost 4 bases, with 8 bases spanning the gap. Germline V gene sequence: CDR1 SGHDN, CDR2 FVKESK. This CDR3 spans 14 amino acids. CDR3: CASSQEGESDTQYF. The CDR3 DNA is TGTGCCAGCAGCCAAGAAGGAGAGTCAGATACGCAGTATTTT.

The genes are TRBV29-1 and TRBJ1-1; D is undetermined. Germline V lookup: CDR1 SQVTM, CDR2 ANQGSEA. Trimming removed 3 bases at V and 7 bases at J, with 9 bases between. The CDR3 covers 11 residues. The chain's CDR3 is CSVEEFYEAFF. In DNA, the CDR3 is TGCAGCGTTGAGGAATTTTATGAAGCTTTCTTT.

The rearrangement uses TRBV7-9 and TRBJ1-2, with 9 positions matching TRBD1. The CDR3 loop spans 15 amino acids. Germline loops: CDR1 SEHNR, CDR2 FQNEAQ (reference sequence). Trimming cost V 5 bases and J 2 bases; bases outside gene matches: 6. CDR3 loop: CASSQTGGLNYGYTF. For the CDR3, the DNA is TGTGCCAGCAGCCAAACAGGGGGCCTCAACTATGGCTACACCTTC.

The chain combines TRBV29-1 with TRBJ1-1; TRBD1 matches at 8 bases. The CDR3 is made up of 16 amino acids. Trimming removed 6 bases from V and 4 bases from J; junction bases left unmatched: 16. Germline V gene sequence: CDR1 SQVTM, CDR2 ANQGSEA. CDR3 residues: CSVPGTGPHWGTEAFF. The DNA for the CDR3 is TGCAGCGTGCCCGGGACAGGACCACATTGGGGCACTGAAGCTTTCTTT.

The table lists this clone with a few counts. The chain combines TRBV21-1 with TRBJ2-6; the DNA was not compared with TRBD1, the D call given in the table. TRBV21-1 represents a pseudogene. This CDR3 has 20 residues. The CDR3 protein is CASSKAPGTGESSGANVLTF. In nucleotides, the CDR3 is TGTGCCAGCAGCAAAGCACCCGGGACAGGGGAATCCTCTGGGGCCAACGTCCTGACTTTC.

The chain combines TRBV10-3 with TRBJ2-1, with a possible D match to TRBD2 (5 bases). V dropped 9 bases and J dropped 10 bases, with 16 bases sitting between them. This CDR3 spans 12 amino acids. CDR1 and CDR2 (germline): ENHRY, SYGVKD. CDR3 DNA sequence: TGTGCCATACTCCATGACTCGGGGGAGCAGTTCTTC. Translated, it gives CAILHDSGEQFF.

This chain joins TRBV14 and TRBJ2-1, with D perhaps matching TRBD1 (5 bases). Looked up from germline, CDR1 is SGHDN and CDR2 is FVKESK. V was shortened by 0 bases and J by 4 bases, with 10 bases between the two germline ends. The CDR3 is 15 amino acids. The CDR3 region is CASSQEGAWYNEQFF. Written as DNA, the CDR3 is TGTGCCAGCAGCCAAGAAGGGGCGTGGTACAATGAGCAGTTCTTC.

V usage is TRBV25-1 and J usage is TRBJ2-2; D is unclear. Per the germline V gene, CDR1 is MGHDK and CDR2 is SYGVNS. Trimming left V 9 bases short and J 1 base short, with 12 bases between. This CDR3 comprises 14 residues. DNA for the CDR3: TGTGCCAGAGACTTGCGCCTGAACACCGGGGAGCTGTTTTTT. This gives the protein CARDLRLNTGELFF.

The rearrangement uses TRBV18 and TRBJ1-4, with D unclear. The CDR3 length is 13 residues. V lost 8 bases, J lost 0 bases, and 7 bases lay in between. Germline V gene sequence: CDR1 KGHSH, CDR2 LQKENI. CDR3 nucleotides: TGTGCCAGCCGCAGCCCAACTAATGAAAAACTGTTTTTT. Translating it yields CASRSPTNEKLFF. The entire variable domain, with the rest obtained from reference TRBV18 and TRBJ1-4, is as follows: NAGVMQNPRHLVRRRGQEARLRCSPMKGHSHVYWYRQLPEEGLKFMVYLQKENIIDESGMPKERFSAEFPKEGPSILRIQQVVRGDSAAYFCASRSPTNEKLFFGSGTQLSVL.

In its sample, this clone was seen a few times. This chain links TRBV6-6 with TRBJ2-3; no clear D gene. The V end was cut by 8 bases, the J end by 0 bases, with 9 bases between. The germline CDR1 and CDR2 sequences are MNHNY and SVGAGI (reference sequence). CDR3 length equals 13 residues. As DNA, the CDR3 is TGTGCCAGCCTATCGACAAGCACAGATACGCAGTATTTT. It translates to CASLSTSTDTQYF.

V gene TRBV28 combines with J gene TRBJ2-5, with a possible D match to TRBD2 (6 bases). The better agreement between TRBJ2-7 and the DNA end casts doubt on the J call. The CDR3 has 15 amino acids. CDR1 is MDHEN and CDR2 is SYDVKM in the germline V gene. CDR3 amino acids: CASSLASRLAYEQYF. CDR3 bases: TGTGCCAGCAGTTTAGCTTCGAGGCTAGCGTACGAGCAGTACTTC.

The CDR3 loop reads CASSLRGTLGGYEQYF. The CDR3, as DNA: TGTGCCAGCAGCCTCCGCGGGACCCTCGGCGGGTACGAGCAGTACTTC. This chain joins TRBV7-2 and TRBJ2-7; D is perhaps TRBD2 (6 bases). Per germline, CDR1 SGHTA and CDR2 FQGNSA. Trimming removed 5 bases at V and 4 bases at J, with 21 bases between. The CDR3 is made up of 16 amino acids.

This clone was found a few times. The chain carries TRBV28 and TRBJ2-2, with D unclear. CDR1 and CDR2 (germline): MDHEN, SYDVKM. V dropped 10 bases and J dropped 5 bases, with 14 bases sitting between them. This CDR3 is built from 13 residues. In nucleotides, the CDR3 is TGTGCCACCACAAGGGTTGAGACCGGGGAGCTGTTTTTT. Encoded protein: CATTRVETGELFF.

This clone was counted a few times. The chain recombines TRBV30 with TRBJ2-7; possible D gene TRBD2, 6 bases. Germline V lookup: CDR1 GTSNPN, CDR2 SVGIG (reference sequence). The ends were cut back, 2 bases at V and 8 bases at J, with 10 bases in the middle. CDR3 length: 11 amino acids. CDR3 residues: CAWSWGEKQYF. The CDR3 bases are TGTGCCTGGAGTTGGGGGGAGAAGCAGTACTTC.

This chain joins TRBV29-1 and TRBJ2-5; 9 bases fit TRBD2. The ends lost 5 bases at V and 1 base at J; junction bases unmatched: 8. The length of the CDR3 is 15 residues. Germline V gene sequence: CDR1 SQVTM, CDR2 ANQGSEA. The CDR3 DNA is TGCAGCGTTCCCATAGCGGGAGCTCTCCAAGAGACCCAGTACTTC. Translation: CSVPIAGALQETQYF. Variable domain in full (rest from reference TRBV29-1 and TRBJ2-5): SAVISQKPSRDICQRGTSLTIQCQVDSQVTMMFWYRQQPGQSLTLIATANQGSEATYESGFVIDKFPISRPNLTFSTLTVSNMSPEDSSIYLCSVPIAGALQETQYFGPGTRLLVL.

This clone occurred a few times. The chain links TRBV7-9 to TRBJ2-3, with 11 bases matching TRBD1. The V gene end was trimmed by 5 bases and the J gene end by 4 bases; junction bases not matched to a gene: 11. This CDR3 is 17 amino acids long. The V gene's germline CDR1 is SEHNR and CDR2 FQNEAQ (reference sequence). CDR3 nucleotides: TGTGCCAGCAGCCTTGACGCCGGGACAGGGGGTGCAGATACGCAGTATTTT. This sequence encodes CASSLDAGTGGADTQYF.

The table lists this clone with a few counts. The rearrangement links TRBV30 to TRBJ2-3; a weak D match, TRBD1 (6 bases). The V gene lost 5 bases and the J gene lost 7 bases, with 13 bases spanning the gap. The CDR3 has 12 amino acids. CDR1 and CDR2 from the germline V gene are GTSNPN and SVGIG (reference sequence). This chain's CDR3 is CAWLSDRYTQYF. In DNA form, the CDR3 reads TGTGCCTGGTTGTCAGACAGGTATACGCAGTATTTT.